Following are 16 T cell receptor beta chains from one sample sequenced in a study of T cell responses to AZD1222 COVID-19 vaccine. Data came from immunoSEQ multiplex PCR; TCRdb stores just in-frame clones and leaves some out. The table lists 95,000 to 150,000 clones, more than 80% of them singletons. This sample comprised peripheral blood, obtained 28 days after the second AZD1222 dose. The receptors derive from an adult who received the AZD1222 COVID-19 vaccine.

This clone was seen only a few times. V usage is TRBV11-2 and J usage is TRBJ1-1; D may be TRBD1 (6 bases). There are 15 residues in the CDR3. The germline V gene has CDR1 SGHAT and CDR2 FQNNGV. Trimming removed 5 bases from V and 0 bases from J, with 13 bases in between. This CDR3 reads CASSPQGQLNTEAFF. As DNA, the CDR3 is TGTGCCAGCAGCCCCCAGGGGCAGCTGAACACTGAAGCTTTCTTT.

V usage is TRBV27 and J usage is TRBJ1-2, with a weak D call TRBD1 (5 bases). The V gene lost 6 bases and the J gene lost 8 bases, with 19 bases spanning the gap. There are 14 residues in the CDR3. The germline V gene encodes CDR1 MNHEY and CDR2 SMNVEV (reference sequence). CDR3 sequence reads: CASSSRQKERGYTF. The CDR3 nucleotides are TGTGCCAGCAGCTCAAGACAGAAGGAGCGCGGCTACACCTTC.

V usage is TRBV5-1 and J usage is TRBJ2-5; D might be TRBD1 (6 bases). CDR1 is SGHRS and CDR2 is YFSETQ in the germline V gene. CDR3 length: 14 amino acids. Trimming left V 0 bases short and J 4 bases short, with 10 bases between. CDR3 bases: TGCGCCAGCAGCTTGGGACAGGCACTAGAGACCCAGTACTTC. Amino acid sequence: CASSLGQALETQYF.

The V call is TRBV19, the J call TRBJ1-5; no clear D. Trimming removed 6 bases at V and 5 bases at J, with 11 bases between. Looked up from germline, CDR1 is LNHDA and CDR2 is SQIVND (reference sequence). The CDR3 covers 13 residues. The CDR3 loop is CASRQEDYQPQHF. The CDR3 nucleotides read TGTGCCAGTAGGCAGGAGGACTATCAGCCCCAGCATTTT.

This clone is a singleton in its sample. The V gene is TRBV10-3, the J gene TRBJ1-5; D call uncertain. V lost 6 bases and J 2 bases, leaving 5 bases between the germline ends. The germline CDR1 and CDR2 sequences are ENHRY and SYGVKD. The length of the CDR3 is 12 residues. The CDR3 sequence: CAIREGNQPQHF. The CDR3 DNA reads as TGTGCCATCAGGGAGGGCAATCAGCCCCAGCATTTT.

The count of this clone is one. The chain links TRBV13 to TRBJ2-5; a weak D match, TRBD2 (6 bases). Trimming left V 5 bases short and J 5 bases short, with 18 bases between. The germline V gene has CDR1 PRHDT and CDR2 FYEKMQ (reference sequence). The CDR3 is 15 residues long. DNA of the CDR3: TGTGCCAGCAGCCTTAGCGGAACTAAATGGGAGACCCAGTACTTC. Translated: CASSLSGTKWETQYF.

The J gene is TRBJ1-1, the V gene TRBV5-1; the match to TRBD1 covers 9 bases. Germline loops: CDR1 SGHRS, CDR2 YFSETQ. V shed 4 bases, J shed 1 base, and the junction held 5 bases outside the gene matches. The CDR3 spans 15 residues. CDR3 bases: TGCGCCAGCAGCCCAGGACAGGGGACGAACACTGAAGCTTTCTTT. It translates to CASSPGQGTNTEAFF.

This clone was found a few times. The chain joins TRBV6-8 to TRBJ2-3; TRBD2 matches at 12 bases. V gave up 6 bases and J gave up 5 bases; unmatched junction bases: 9. This CDR3 comprises 16 residues. In germline, CDR1 is MNHGY, CDR2 SAAAGT. The CDR3 sequence: CASSPRTSGEKDTQYF. CDR3 bases: TGTGCCAGCAGCCCCAGGACTAGCGGGGAAAAAGATACGCAGTATTTT.

CDR3 DNA sequence: TGTGCCAGTAGTTGGGACGGGACGGAGTCCACTACGCTCTCTGGGGCCAACGTCCTGACTTTC. This encodes CASSWDGTESTTLSGANVLTF. The rearrangement joins TRBV19 to TRBJ2-6; tentatively, D is TRBD1 or TRBD2 (5 bases each). V lost 5 bases to trimming and J lost 0 bases, with 26 bases between them. This CDR3 is 21 amino acids long. In germline, CDR1 is LNHDA, CDR2 SQIVND (reference sequence).

The V and J genes are TRBV9 and TRBJ1-1; D unresolved. The CDR3 length is 15 residues. Germline V lookup: CDR1 SGDLS, CDR2 YYNGEE. V lost 2 bases and J lost 1, with 12 bases in between. The chain's CDR3 is CASSVDLDGNTEAFF. CDR3 bases: TGTGCCAGCAGCGTCGACCTGGACGGGAACACTGAAGCTTTCTTT.

This clone was seen more than once but under ten times. This rearrangement joins TRBV12-5 to TRBJ2-2; maybe TRBD2 (5 bases). V was trimmed by 7 bases and J by 4 bases, leaving 13 bases between them. The CDR3 spans 14 residues. Germline CDR1 is LGHNT and CDR2 is FRNRAP. CDR3 coding DNA: TGTGCTAGTGCCAACGAGGGCCTCACCGGGGAGCTGTTTTTT. It specifies CASANEGLTGELFF.

The rearrangement joins TRBV4-2 to TRBJ1-6; D remains unclear. The CDR3 runs to 15 residues. From germline, CDR1 is LGHNA and CDR2 YNFKEQ. Trimming removed 0 bases from V and 14 bases from J, with 17 bases in between. CDR3 region: CASSQEGLVVGALHF. The CDR3 DNA reads as TGTGCCAGCAGCCAAGAAGGGCTCGTGGTCGGGGCCCTCCACTTT.

Comments on this clone: The same CDR3 can be traced to other DNA sequences in this sample. The chain employs TRBV5-6 and TRBJ2-7; TRBD1 is a possible D gene (6 bases). V shed 4 bases and J shed 0 bases, with 14 bases lying between them. CDR1 SGHDT and CDR2 YYEEEE come from the germline V gene. The CDR3 extends over 15 amino acids. The CDR3 coding sequence is TGTGCCAGCAGCCTCCCAGGGGCTAGCTCCTACGAGCAGTACTTC. This translates into CASSLPGASSYEQYF.

This sequence joins TRBV6-2 or TRBV6-3 and TRBJ1-1; D unclear. V lost 7 bases, J lost 6 bases, and 15 bases lay in between. This CDR3 is built from 13 residues. Germline-derived CDR1 and CDR2 are MNHEY and SVGEGT. This CDR3 is CASTPLGQSEAFF. DNA for the CDR3: TGTGCCAGCACCCCACTAGGGCAATCTGAAGCTTTCTTT.

The chain joins TRBV6-5 to TRBJ1-5; tentatively, D is TRBD1 (5 bases). The V gene lost 6 bases and the J gene lost 6 bases, with 12 bases spanning the gap. Per germline, CDR1 MNHEY and CDR2 SVGAGI. The CDR3 totals 13 residues. The CDR3 nucleotides read TGTGCCAGCAGCCCCGGAAGGGGTCAGCCCCAGCATTTT. This encodes CASSPGRGQPQHF.

This clone has more than one count but fewer than ten. V gene TRBV19 combines with J gene TRBJ2-7; maybe TRBD1 (5 bases). The CDR3 is 14 residues long. With 6 bases removed from V and 2 bases from J, the gap between germline ends came to 14 bases. The germline CDR1 and CDR2 sequences are LNHDA and SQIVND (reference sequence). CDR3 region: CASSGYDRTYEQYF. The CDR3 DNA reads as TGTGCCAGTAGCGGCTATGACAGAACCTACGAGCAGTACTTC.